The 9 T cell receptor beta chains below all came from one sample that was sequenced in a study of CD8 T cells in ankylosing spondylitis. TCRdb processed the 5' RACE reads anew with MiXCR; each CDR3 protein has one entry. The sample has hundreds of thousands of distinct CDR3 sequences, approximately 10% seen once. Their cognate antigens are unknown. General observations from the study: One TCR beta motif, made up of 7 or 8 highly homologous variants, appeared characteristic of ankylosing spondylitis blood.

The sequenced material came from blood, either unsorted or a sorted T cell fraction (not recorded which). Source of these receptors: a male donor with ankylosing spondylitis.

This sequence joins TRBV6-1 and TRBJ1-1; D remains ambiguous. Germline CDR1 reads MNHNS; CDR2 reads SASEGT. This CDR3 is built from 14 residues. V shed 6 bases and J shed 4 bases, with 15 bases lying between them. The CDR3, as DNA: TGTGCCAGCAGGAGCGGGCTTGGAGGCACTGAAGCTTTCTTT. It specifies CASRSGLGGTEAFF.

CDR3 amino acids: CSARDLNGRSAQYF. In DNA form, the CDR3 reads TGCAGTGCTAGAGATCTAAATGGGCGATCGGCCCAGTACTTC. V gene TRBV20-1 combines with J gene TRBJ2-5; D gene ambiguous. With 0 bases removed from V and 9 bases from J, the gap between germline ends came to 17 bases. The CDR3 runs to 14 residues. Per the germline V gene, CDR1 is DFQATT and CDR2 is SNEGSKA (reference sequence).

This clonotype was counted only a few times. J is TRBJ2-1 and V is TRBV20-1; 9 bases agree with TRBD2. The CDR3 is made up of 14 amino acids. Germline V CDR1 and CDR2: DFQATT, SNEGSKA (reference sequence). V was pared by 2 bases and J by 9 bases, with 8 bases of the junction left unmatched. CDR3 loop: CSARLAGPLGEQFF. In nucleotides, the CDR3 is TGCAGTGCTAGACTAGCGGGACCCTTGGGTGAGCAGTTCTTC.

This clonotype appeared many times. The CDR3 region is CSVSRSGFTEAFF. The CDR3 DNA follows: TGCAGCGTATCCAGGTCGGGGTTCACTGAAGCTTTCTTT. The chain joins TRBV29-1 to TRBJ1-1; D gene uncertain. V lost 6 bases, J lost 4 bases, and 15 bases lay in between. Germline CDR1 is SQVTM and CDR2 is ANQGSEA. The CDR3 consists of 13 residues.

The table lists this clonotype with many counts. The V gene is TRBV28, the J gene TRBJ1-2; no firm D call. Trimming took 3 bases from V and 4 from J, leaving 9 bases between them. The CDR3 runs to 13 residues. Germline V gene lookup returns CDR1 MDHEN and CDR2 SYDVKM. This CDR3 reads CASSLGSFYGYTF. Here the CDR3 DNA reads TGTGCCAGCAGTTTGGGGTCCTTCTATGGCTACACCTTC.

This rearrangement joins TRBV7-9 to TRBJ2-3, with TRBD2 identical over 7 bases. Trimming at V came to 7 bases and at J to 2 bases, leaving 6 bases not matched to a gene. The germline V gene encodes CDR1 SEHNR and CDR2 FQNEAQ (reference sequence). The CDR3 covers 14 residues. CDR3 sequence: CASTKGDYTDTQYF. Written as DNA, the CDR3 is TGTGCCAGCACTAAAGGGGACTACACAGATACGCAGTATTTT.

This clonotype was observed many times. The J gene is TRBJ2-5, the V gene TRBV7-9; D is tentatively TRBD1 or TRBD2 (5 bases each). V gave up 5 bases and J gave up 5 bases, with 12 bases separating them. Germline V CDR1 and CDR2: SEHNR, FQNEAQ (reference sequence). The CDR3 is 13 amino acids. The CDR3 region is CASSIRGVETQYF. Here the CDR3 DNA reads TGTGCCAGCAGCATTAGAGGGGTGGAGACCCAGTACTTC.

As for this clonotype: One end of the junction does not line up with germline, which may come from a read error. The gene calls are TRBV6-2 or TRBV6-3 and TRBJ2-4; 10 bases are a match to TRBD2. This CDR3 is built from 16 residues. Germline CDR1 is MNHEY and CDR2 is SVGEGT. CDR3 region: CASSYWTSGARYIQYF. DNA for the CDR3: TGTGCCAGCAGCTACTGGACTAGCGGTGCGCGGTACATTCAGTACTTC.

J is TRBJ2-5 and V is TRBV5-1; D is possibly TRBD2 (5 bases). Germline values: CDR1 SGHRS, CDR2 YFSETQ. The CDR3 has 13 amino acids. V lost 4 bases to trimming and J lost 3 bases, with 10 bases between them. The CDR3 reads CASSGTREETQYF. CDR3 nucleotide sequence: TGCGCCAGCAGCGGTACTAGAGAAGAGACCCAGTACTTC.